Shown below are 8 T cell receptor beta chains from a single sample sequenced in a study of molecular identifiers for immune sequencing clone quantification. TCRdb independently ran MiXCR on the PCR reads; one entry per CDR3 protein. This table has approximately 100,000 distinct CDR3 sequences, 35% to 40% appearing once. What was sequenced was naive CD8+ T cells from blood, with Jurkat cell RNA spiked in. Sample subset: FACS-sorted CD8+CD4-CCR7+CD45RA+ naive T cells. The receptors here all came from a human donor in good health. Some libraries in this study had Jurkat cell RNA spiked in.

The sample holds a few counts of this clonotype. This chain uses TRBV11-2 with TRBJ2-3; 9 bases map to TRBD2. Trimming removed 4 bases from V and 4 bases from J; junction bases left unmatched: 12. Germline CDR1 SGHAT, CDR2 FQNNGV. CDR3 length: 17 amino acids. The CDR3 region is CASSSGLATRGPDTQYF. In nucleotides, the CDR3 is TGTGCCAGCAGCTCCGGACTAGCGACCAGGGGCCCAGATACGCAGTATTTT.

For this clonotype: Being one base from a much bigger clone, this may be a read error. Since no conserved phenylalanine or tryptophan closes the CDR3, a read error is the likely cause. The rearrangement joins TRBV4-2 to TRBJ2-3; D not resolved. Trimming shortened V by 0 bases and J by 11 bases, and 12 bases separated the two germline ends. The CDR3 consists of 13 residues. CDR1 and CDR2 (germline): LGHNA, YNFKEQ. Here the CDR3 DNA reads TGTGCCAGCAGCCAAGAGGAGCTCGGACGGCAGTATGTT. It codes for CASSQEELGRQYV.

This chain joins TRBV5-1 and TRBJ2-2; D is possibly TRBD1 (5 bases). From germline, CDR1 is SGHRS and CDR2 YFSETQ. This CDR3 is built from 16 residues. The V and J ends lost 4 bases and 3 bases respectively, with 16 bases between them. The CDR3 loop reads CASSRLDISYTGELFF. The CDR3 DNA reads as TGCGCCAGCAGCCGGCTGGACATTTCCTACACCGGGGAGCTGTTTTTT.

About this clonotype itself: A much larger clone lies a single base off, so this may be a read error. This chain connects TRBV28 to TRBJ1-1; D unclear. From germline, CDR1 is MDHEN and CDR2 SYDVKM. Between the trimmed V and J ends, which lost 0 bases and 7 bases, there was a span of 3 bases. This CDR3 has 11 amino acids. CDR3 amino acids: CASSLWCEAFF. CDR3 DNA sequence: TGTGCCAGCAGTTTATGGTGTGAAGCTTTCTTT.

This clonotype was seen once. The gene calls are TRBV21-1 and TRBJ1-2; the table assigns TRBD1, which was not confirmed against the DNA. TRBV21-1 is a recognized pseudogene. This CDR3 is 15 amino acids long. The CDR3 nucleotides read TGTGCCAGCAGCAAAGCTCAATACAGGGACTATGGCTACACCTTC. It specifies CASSKAQYRDYGYTF.

This clonotype was counted between two and nine times. The chain combines TRBV12-3 or TRBV12-4 with TRBJ2-2; 9 nucleotides align to TRBD2. Trimming at V came to 2 bases and at J to 7 bases, leaving 8 bases not matched to a gene. The CDR3 length is 16 residues. The CDR3 DNA reads as TGTGCCAGCAGTTTATATGGCGGGAGGGCTAGCGGGGAGCTGTTTTTT. Its protein is CASSLYGGRASGELFF.

The genes are TRBV4-3 and TRBJ2-7; 7 bases are shared with TRBD1. The trim removed 2 bases at V and 0 bases at J, leaving 4 bases unmatched. Germline V CDR1 and CDR2: LGHNA, YSLEER. CDR3 length equals 15 residues. The CDR3 DNA reads TGCGCCAGCAGCCAACAGACAGGGATCTCCTACGAGCAGTACTTC. Translating gives CASSQQTGISYEQYF.

The V and J genes are TRBV27 and TRBJ1-2; TRBD1 matches 9 bases. The CDR3 consists of 13 residues. The V and J ends lost 5 bases and 8 bases, in that order; junction bases with no gene match: 6. Germline assignment: CDR1 MNHEY and CDR2 SMNVEV (reference sequence). As DNA, the CDR3 is TGTGCCAGCAGTACAGGGGGCGCGGGGGGCTACACCTTC. The encoded protein is CASSTGGAGGYTF.